The sequence of this T cell receptor (beta chain) was determined in a study of long-term antiretroviral therapy in people with HIV. On the study more broadly: Specimens dating back about a decade before the 2015 immediate-ART recommendation are the oldest included.

The V gene lost 3 bases and the J gene lost 8 bases, with 8 bases spanning the gap. Per germline, CDR1 SGDLS and CDR2 YYNGEE. CDR3 length equals 12 residues. Study outcomes and limitations: Clones expanded before ART dominated the repertoire at all time points. Specimens of blood were obtained during about 2003 to 2017, possibly under older ART regimens.

They ran version v3.0 of the immunoSEQ assay at survey level. TCRdb's copy holds only in-frame clones and misses some; the assay was immunoSEQ multiplex PCR. The table has 24,000 or so clones, around 80% seen once. Only one count was recorded for this clone. No antigen is known for it. The J gene is TRBJ1-4, the V gene TRBV9; D ambiguous. The starting material was unsorted PBMCs, obtained 0.5 years after starting antiretroviral therapy. The TCR was taken from a woman in her forties with HIV. The CDR3 coding sequence is TGTGCCAGCAGCGGCGTAGGGGAAAAACTGTTTTTT. As protein: CASSGVGEKLFF.